This T cell receptor beta chain was obtained from a study of T cell clones after liver transplantation. Study in general: Immunosuppression withdrawal was tried within 2 years after liver transplantation in this trial. Third-party-reactive TCRbeta sequences from pre-transplant mixed lymphocyte reactions served as antigen-independent comparators. Timepoints were pre-transplant, pre-withdrawal, and after withdrawal was completed or failed.

Assay: immunoSEQ multiplex PCR; the TCRdb copy retains only in-frame clones and omits some. Here the sample spans about 53,000 clones, approximately 84% being singletons. V shed 3 bases and J 7 bases; nucleotides not matched to a gene: 2. The germline V gene has CDR1 SGHDT and CDR2 YYEEEE. The CDR3 loop spans 14 amino acids. This chain connects TRBV5-6 to TRBJ2-1, with 12 bases matching TRBD2. Sequenced material: CD4+ T cells from blood, taken before liver transplant. This clonotype was sampled from a human donor who received a liver transplant. CDR3 sequence: CASSSGLAGNEQFF. As DNA, the CDR3 is TGTGCCAGCAGCTCCGGACTAGCGGGAAATGAGCAGTTCTTC.